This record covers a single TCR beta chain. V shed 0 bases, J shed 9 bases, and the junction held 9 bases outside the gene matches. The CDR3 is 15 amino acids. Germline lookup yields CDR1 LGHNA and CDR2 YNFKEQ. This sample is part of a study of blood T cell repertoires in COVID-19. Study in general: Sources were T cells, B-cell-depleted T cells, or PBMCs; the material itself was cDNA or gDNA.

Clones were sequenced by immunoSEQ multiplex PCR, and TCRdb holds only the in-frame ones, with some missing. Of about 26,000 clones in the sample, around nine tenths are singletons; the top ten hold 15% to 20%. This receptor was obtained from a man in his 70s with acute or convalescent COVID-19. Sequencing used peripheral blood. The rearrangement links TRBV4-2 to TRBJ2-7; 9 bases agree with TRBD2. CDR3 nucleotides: TGTGCCAGCAGCCAAGATCTCAGCGGGAGGATCGGGCAGTACTTC. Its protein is CASSQDLSGRIGQYF.